The source of this T cell receptor (beta chain) is a study of T cells in Graves' hyperthyroidism and ophthalmopathy. This CDR3 is 16 amino acids long. In germline, CDR1 is SNHLY, CDR2 FYNNEI. V shed 6 bases, J shed 0 bases, and the junction held 7 bases outside the gene matches. There were TCR beta CDR3 regions amplified from RNA transcripts. HTBI primers were the set used in a first-round RT-PCR of the TCR CDR3. MiXCR was run by TCRdb on the multiplex PCR reads, yielding one entry per CDR3 protein. The table lists some 490,000 distinct CDR3 sequences, about 20% of them singletons, with around 47% in the top ten. Each diagnosis was grounded in clinical symptoms, serum thyroxine and TRAb, thyroid ultrasound, and orbital computed tomography.

Material: blood. This clonotype was obtained from a woman aged 70 to 79 with Graves' ophthalmopathy. The chain couples TRBV2 to TRBJ2-7, with 11 bases aligning to TRBD2. CDR3 nucleotides: TGTGCCAGCAGCGTCCCTAGCGGGGGGAGCTCCTACGAGCAGTACTTC. It encodes CASSVPSGGSSYEQYF.